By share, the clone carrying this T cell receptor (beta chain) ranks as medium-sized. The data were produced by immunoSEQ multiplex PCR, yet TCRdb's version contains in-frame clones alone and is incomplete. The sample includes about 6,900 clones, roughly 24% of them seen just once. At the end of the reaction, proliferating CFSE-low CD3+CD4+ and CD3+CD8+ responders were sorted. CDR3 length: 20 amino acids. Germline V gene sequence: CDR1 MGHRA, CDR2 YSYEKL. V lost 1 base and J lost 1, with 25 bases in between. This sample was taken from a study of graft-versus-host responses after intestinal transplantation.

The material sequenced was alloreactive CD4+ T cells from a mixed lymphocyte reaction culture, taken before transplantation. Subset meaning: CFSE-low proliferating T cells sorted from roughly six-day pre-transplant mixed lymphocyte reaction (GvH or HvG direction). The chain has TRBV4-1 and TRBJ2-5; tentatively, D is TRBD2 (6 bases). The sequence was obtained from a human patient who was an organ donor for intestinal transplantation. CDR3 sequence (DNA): TGCGCCAGCAGCCAAGGAAACCCTGCCTTTAGACTAGTAGGCCAAGAGACCCAGTACTTC. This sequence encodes CASSQGNPAFRLVGQETQYF.